Listed here are 31 T cell receptor beta chains from one sample, sequenced in a study of blood T cell repertoires in COVID-19. Assay: immunoSEQ multiplex PCR; the TCRdb copy retains only in-frame clones and omits some. The table includes hundreds of thousands of clones, about 87% detected once. The sequenced material came from PBMCs or T cells enriched from blood (not recorded which). All receptors derive from a woman between 18 and 29 years old who had recovered from COVID-19.

This clone was recorded once. The rearrangement uses TRBV9 and TRBJ1-1, with TRBD1 matching 7 bases. CDR3 length: 15 residues. Germline CDR1 SGDLS, CDR2 YYNGEE. The J segment lost 3 bases and the V segment lost 4 bases, leaving 9 bases of the junction unmatched. The CDR3 region is CASSIQGWGDTEAFF. The CDR3 bases are TGTGCCAGCAGCATACAGGGGTGGGGTGACACTGAAGCTTTCTTT.

This chain joins TRBV7-2 and TRBJ2-7; tentative D call: TRBD2 (6 bases). Germline V lookup: CDR1 SGHTA, CDR2 FQGNSA. Trimming pared 0 bases from V and 4 bases from J, leaving 28 bases between. The CDR3 sequence is 20 residues long. The DNA for the CDR3 is TGTGCCAGCAGCTTAGCTGGATCGGCACTAGCATCCAGGGCGATTTACGAGCAGTACTTC. Protein product: CASSLAGSALASRAIYEQYF.

The CDR3 loop reads CATSASAGLARVGETQYF. For the CDR3, the DNA is TGTGCCACCAGTGCAAGTGCCGGACTAGCGCGGGTCGGAGAGACCCAGTACTTC. This rearrangement joins TRBV24-1 to TRBJ2-5, with TRBD2 matching 9 bases. The V gene's germline CDR1 is KGHDR and CDR2 SFDVKD. The CDR3 spans 18 residues. The V segment lost 5 bases and the J segment 4 bases; nucleotides outside the gene matches: 16.

The rearrangement uses TRBV6-2 or TRBV6-3 and TRBJ1-5, with 7 bases identical to TRBD1. The CDR3 loop spans 14 amino acids. Germline values: CDR1 MNHEY, CDR2 SVGEGT. After removal of 5 bases from V and 7 bases from J, the junction contained 8 bases not matched to a gene. Here the CDR3 reads CASSPDRARQPQHF. The CDR3 coding sequence is TGTGCCAGCAGTCCCGACAGGGCCCGACAGCCCCAGCATTTT.

V and J are TRBV7-9 and TRBJ1-2; 7 bases align to TRBD1. CDR1 and CDR2 from the germline V gene are SEHNR and FQNEAQ (reference sequence). The length of the CDR3 is 13 residues. The V gene end was trimmed by 5 bases and the J gene end by 8 bases; junction bases not matched to a gene: 8. This CDR3 is CASSRVGTDGYTF. As DNA, the CDR3 is TGTGCCAGCAGCCGGGTGGGGACAGACGGCTACACCTTC.

The gene calls are TRBV6-5 and TRBJ1-5, with unresolved D. CDR1 is MNHEY, CDR2 SVGAGI, per germline. The CDR3 is made up of 14 amino acids. V lost 8 bases, J lost 3 bases, and 14 bases lay in between. As DNA, the CDR3 is TGTGCCAGCCTTGGCCAGGCGACCAATCAGCCCCAGCATTTT. Translation: CASLGQATNQPQHF.

The chain has TRBV5-6 and TRBJ1-2; no firm D call. V was clipped by 1 base and J by 2 bases, with 9 bases between them. CDR3 length equals 14 residues. The V gene's germline CDR1 is SGHDT and CDR2 YYEEEE. The CDR3: CASSLPAGNYGYTF. CDR3 DNA sequence: TGTGCCAGCAGCTTGCCCGCAGGAAACTATGGCTACACCTTC.

This chain connects TRBV25-1 to TRBJ1-6, with 7 bases matching TRBD1. V shed 3 bases, J shed 8 bases, and the junction held 4 bases outside the gene matches. CDR1 and CDR2 (germline): MGHDK, SYGVNS. The CDR3 is 14 residues long. The CDR3 reads CASSDPDRDSPLHF. The CDR3, as DNA: TGTGCCAGCAGTGACCCCGACAGGGATTCACCCCTCCACTTT.

This rearrangement joins TRBV7-3 to TRBJ2-3; D is perhaps TRBD2 (5 bases). In germline, CDR1 is SGHTA, CDR2 FQGTGA. The CDR3 consists of 14 residues. V was pared by 5 bases and J by 4 bases, with 13 bases between. CDR3 protein: CASSPDRRADTQYF. The CDR3 bases are TGTGCCAGCAGCCCCGATCGGCGGGCAGATACGCAGTATTTT. Variable domain in full (rest from reference TRBV7-3 and TRBJ2-3): GAGVSQTPSNKVTEKGKYVELRCDPISGHTALYWYRQSLGQGPEFLIYFQGTGAADDSGLPNDRFFAVRPEGSVSTLKIQRTERGDSAVYLCASSPDRRADTQYFGPGTRLTVL.

V gene TRBV10-3 combines with J gene TRBJ2-7; the match to TRBD1 covers 10 bases. Trimming removed 5 bases from V and 4 bases from J; junction bases left unmatched: 5. Germline CDR1 is ENHRY and CDR2 is SYGVKD. This CDR3 is built from 14 residues. CDR3 DNA: TGTGCCATCAGTAACCGGGACAGGGGTTACGAGCAGTACTTC. It yields the protein CAISNRDRGYEQYF.

The chain couples TRBV7-6 to TRBJ2-5; 7 bases match TRBD2. With V trimmed by 2 bases and J by 1 base, 4 bases remained unmatched. The CDR3 sequence is 15 residues long. Germline V CDR1 and CDR2: SGHVS, FNYEAQ. CDR3 in amino acids: CASSLRGRGQETQYF. DNA for the CDR3: TGTGCCAGCAGCTTACGAGGGAGGGGCCAAGAGACCCAGTACTTC.

The chain links TRBV11-1 to TRBJ1-2; the match to TRBD1 covers 8 bases. The germline gives CDR1 SGHAT, CDR2 FQDESV (reference sequence). After removal of 2 bases from V and 4 bases from J, the junction contained 3 bases not matched to a gene. The CDR3 covers 14 residues. The CDR3 nucleotides read TGTGCCAGCAGCTTACTGGGACAGGCCTATGGCTACACCTTC. Residues: CASSLLGQAYGYTF.

V usage is TRBV19 and J usage is TRBJ2-1, with D unresolved. Between the trimmed V and J ends, which lost 4 bases and 3 bases, there was a span of 10 bases. The germline CDR1 and CDR2 sequences are LNHDA and SQIVND (reference sequence). The CDR3 totals 14 residues. The CDR3 sequence: CASSTQYYYNEQFF. The CDR3 coding sequence is TGTGCCAGTAGTACCCAGTACTACTACAATGAGCAGTTCTTC.

Regarding this clone: An end of the junction does not agree with germline; a read error may underlie this. This chain uses TRBV20-1 with TRBJ2-7; 7 nucleotides align to TRBD2. The CDR3 is made up of 13 amino acids. Germline CDR1 is DFQATT and CDR2 is SNEGSKA (reference sequence). The CDR3 nucleotides are TGCAGTGCTAGTGGGCTAGCGGCTTTGAAAATGAACTTC. The encoded protein is CSASGLAALKMNF.

This chain connects TRBV4-3 to TRBJ1-4; 7 positions agree with TRBD1. The CDR3 has 18 amino acids. Germline lookup yields CDR1 LGHNA and CDR2 YSLEER. V was clipped by 0 bases and J by 0 bases; unmatched bases: 7. In DNA form, the CDR3 reads TGCGCCAGCAGCCAAGATAGACAGGGTGCTGCAACTAATGAAAAACTGTTTTTT. It yields the protein CASSQDRQGAATNEKLFF.

The CDR3 is CASSARGDTEAFF. The CDR3 DNA reads as TGTGCCAGCAGTGCCAGGGGGGACACTGAAGCTTTCTTT. This chain connects TRBV25-1 to TRBJ1-1; 7 nucleotides match TRBD1. CDR1 and CDR2 (germline): MGHDK, SYGVNS. V lost 4 bases to trimming and J lost 3 bases; unmatched junction nucleotides: 2. The length of the CDR3 is 13 residues.

This sequence joins TRBV5-1 and TRBJ2-1; D is perhaps TRBD2 (7 bases). Trimming took 1 base from V and 7 from J, leaving 27 bases between them. The CDR3 extends over 19 amino acids. Germline assignment: CDR1 SGHRS and CDR2 YFSETQ. CDR3 loop: CASSLPVSRGPREWNEQFF. Here the CDR3 DNA reads TGCGCCAGCAGCTTGCCTGTCTCGCGGGGGCCCCGGGAATGGAATGAGCAGTTCTTC.

The chain is built from TRBV15 and TRBJ1-2; 9 bases are shared with TRBD1. J was trimmed by 4 bases and V by 3 bases; bases with no gene match: 6. CDR3 length equals 15 residues. Looked up from germline, CDR1 is LNHNV and CDR2 is YYDKDF (reference sequence). In DNA form, the CDR3 reads TGTGCCACCAGCAGGGACAGGGGTAACGGCTATGGCTACACCTTC. Amino acids: CATSRDRGNGYGYTF.

V is TRBV13 and J is TRBJ1-3; unclear D gene. The CDR3 has 15 amino acids. The germline V gene has CDR1 PRHDT and CDR2 FYEKMQ (reference sequence). V was shortened by 5 bases and J by 4 bases, with 15 bases between the two germline ends. The DNA for the CDR3 is TGTGCCAGCAGCACGAAGGAGGACGGGGGAAACACCATATATTTT. It codes for CASSTKEDGGNTIYF.

The chain carries TRBV5-5 and TRBJ1-6, with D unclear. CDR1 and CDR2 (germline): SGHKS, YYEKEE (reference sequence). The CDR3 spans 17 residues. V shed 6 bases and J shed 4 bases, with 20 bases lying between them. The CDR3 nucleotides are TGTGCCAGCAACCCCTCCCTTCGCGGGGTTTATAATTCACCCCTCCACTTT. Translated, it gives CASNPSLRGVYNSPLHF.

V gene TRBV7-9 combines with J gene TRBJ1-2; 9 bases are a match to TRBD1. The germline gives CDR1 SEHNR, CDR2 FQNEAQ (reference sequence). The CDR3 is 15 residues long. With V trimmed by 5 bases and J by 7 bases, 11 bases remained unmatched. The CDR3 spells CASSVRTGERFGYTF. The CDR3, as DNA: TGTGCCAGCAGCGTCCGGACAGGGGAAAGGTTTGGCTACACCTTC.

The CDR3 sequence is CASSQVSGDLTGELFF. The CDR3 nucleotides read TGTGCCAGCAGCCAAGTGTCGGGTGACCTCACCGGGGAGCTGTTTTTT. The J gene is TRBJ2-2, the V gene TRBV3-1 (or the pseudogene TRBV3-2); no clear D. V was clipped by 1 base and J by 4 bases, with 13 bases between them. Per germline, CDR1 LGHDT and CDR2 YNNKEL (reference sequence). The CDR3 contains 16 residues.

The genes are TRBV9 and TRBJ2-7; 8 bases align to TRBD1. The V gene's germline CDR1 is SGDLS and CDR2 YYNGEE. The CDR3 runs to 14 residues. V lost 3 bases to trimming and J lost 6 bases; unmatched junction nucleotides: 8. The CDR3 protein is CASSATGQAFEQYF. The CDR3 coding sequence is TGTGCCAGCAGCGCCACGGGACAGGCCTTCGAGCAGTACTTC.

The count of this clone is one. The junction and the germline gene differ at one end; a read error may be behind it. The V gene is TRBV12-3 or TRBV12-4, the J gene TRBJ1-2, with D unclear. This CDR3 has 11 amino acids. The DNA for the CDR3 is TGTGCCAGCAGTGGCCGAGTGGGTCGACACTTC. Amino acids: CASSGRVGRHF.

V and J are TRBV10-3 and TRBJ2-5, with TRBD2 as a possible D gene (5 bases). The CDR3 runs 16 residues. From germline, CDR1 is ENHRY and CDR2 SYGVKD. V was shortened by 4 bases and J by 3 bases, with 18 bases between the two germline ends. CDR3 sequence (DNA): TGTGCCATCAGTGCCCGGTCGGGGATCGAGAAAGAGACCCAGTACTTC. Translated, it gives CAISARSGIEKETQYF.

The rearrangement links TRBV20-1 to TRBJ1-5; D gene ambiguous. The V gene lost 3 bases and the J gene lost 0 bases, with 6 bases spanning the gap. CDR1 and CDR2 (germline): DFQATT, SNEGSKA (reference sequence). The CDR3 is made up of 13 amino acids. CDR3 protein: CSASHGSNQPQHF. CDR3 nucleotide sequence: TGCAGTGCTAGTCACGGTAGCAATCAGCCCCAGCATTTT.

This clone was seen a few times. The junction shows a germline mismatch at one end, possibly a read error. The chain is built from TRBV30 and TRBJ1-1; 8 bases line up with TRBD1. CDR3 length: 13 amino acids. The germline V gene has CDR1 GTSNPN and CDR2 SVGIG (reference sequence). The chain's CDR3 is CAWSLSGGRGLVF. The CDR3 DNA follows: TGTGCCTGGAGTTTATCAGGGGGCCGCGGACTTGTCTTT.

This chain uses TRBV7-3 with TRBJ2-1, with 11 nucleotides matching TRBD2. The germline V gene encodes CDR1 SGHTA and CDR2 FQGTGA. The junction had 14 bases not matched to a gene; V was cut back by 5 bases and J by 8 bases. The CDR3 spans 17 residues. As DNA, the CDR3 is TGTGCCAGCAGCCTCGACCTCTTTAGCGGGAGGGCCGATGAGCAGTTCTTC. It translates to CASSLDLFSGRADEQFF.

V is TRBV4-3 and J is TRBJ2-5; 9 nucleotides agree with TRBD2. The CDR3 has 16 amino acids. Germline CDR1 is LGHNA and CDR2 is YSLEER. V gave up 3 bases and J gave up 1 base; unmatched junction bases: 6. In DNA, the CDR3 is TGCGCCAGCAGCCAGGGGACTAGCCGGGTCCAAGAGACCCAGTACTTC. Translated: CASSQGTSRVQETQYF.

The genes are TRBV2 and TRBJ1-5; the match to TRBD1 covers 7 bases. CDR1 is SNHLY and CDR2 is FYNNEI in the germline V gene. After removal of 6 bases from V and 2 bases from J, the junction contained 7 bases not matched to a gene. The CDR3 is 15 amino acids. The CDR3 DNA sequence: TGTGCCAGCAGCGCGGACAGGACCGGCAATCAGCCCCAGCATTTT. Protein sequence: CASSADRTGNQPQHF.

V and J are TRBV2 and TRBJ2-5; TRBD2 aligns across 7 bases. The CDR3 is 14 amino acids. V was clipped by 5 bases and J by 0 bases; unmatched bases: 3. The germline gives CDR1 SNHLY, CDR2 FYNNEI. This CDR3 is CASSTGGYQETQYF. CDR3 nucleotide sequence: TGTGCCAGCAGTACCGGGGGGTACCAAGAGACCCAGTACTTC.